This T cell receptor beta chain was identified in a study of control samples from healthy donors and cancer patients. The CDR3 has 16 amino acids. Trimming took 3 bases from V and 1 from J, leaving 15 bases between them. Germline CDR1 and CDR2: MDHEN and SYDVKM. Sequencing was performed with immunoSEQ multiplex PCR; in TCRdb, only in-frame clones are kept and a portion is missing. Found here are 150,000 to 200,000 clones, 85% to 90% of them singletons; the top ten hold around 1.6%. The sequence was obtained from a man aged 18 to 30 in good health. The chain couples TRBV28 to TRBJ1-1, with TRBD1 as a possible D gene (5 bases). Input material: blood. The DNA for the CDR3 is TGTGCCAGCAGTTTGTTCCGGGGACGGACGAACACTGAAGCTTTCTTT. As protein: CASSLFRGRTNTEAFF.